These 19 T cell receptor beta chains originate from one sample sequenced in a study of blood T cell repertoires in COVID-19. The repertoire was sequenced with immunoSEQ multiplex PCR; TCRdb's copy has only in-frame clones and lacks some. The sample lists some 130,000 clones; approximately 86% were seen once. Sample: peripheral blood. The receptors were gathered from a woman between 65 and 79 years old with COVID-19, enrolled during active disease.

The chain carries TRBV19 and TRBJ1-2; 7 bases are a match to TRBD1. This CDR3 contains 15 residues. V lost 5 bases and J lost 4; bases outside the gene matches: 10. Germline V lookup: CDR1 LNHDA, CDR2 SQIVND (reference sequence). The CDR3 DNA sequence: TGTGCCAGTAGTCCTTTAACAGGGGAATTCTATGGCTACACCTTC. This sequence encodes CASSPLTGEFYGYTF.

V and J are TRBV5-1 and TRBJ2-7; the D gene is possibly TRBD1 (6 bases). CDR3 length: 15 residues. V dropped 0 bases and J dropped 3 bases, with 13 bases sitting between them. Per germline, CDR1 SGHRS and CDR2 YFSETQ. The CDR3, as DNA: TGCGCCAGCAGCTTGGTAGAGGGCAGGGGCTACGAGCAGTACTTC. Translation gives CASSLVEGRGYEQYF.

The rearrangement uses TRBV6-2 or TRBV6-3 and TRBJ1-1; D is unresolved. Trimming took off 2 bases at V and 3 bases at J, with 16 bases between the two ends. From germline, CDR1 is MNHEY and CDR2 SVGEGT. CDR3 length: 16 residues. CDR3 bases: TGTGCCAGCAGTTACACAAGGAGGGAGGTCGACACTGAAGCTTTCTTT. Translated, it gives CASSYTRREVDTEAFF.

The chain recombines TRBV21-1 with TRBJ2-7; the table's D call, TRBD1, was not checked against the DNA. TRBV21-1 is tagged as a pseudogene. This CDR3 comprises 15 residues. This chain's CDR3 is CASSKEQVRSYEQYF. The CDR3 DNA reads as TGTGCCAGCAGCAAAGAGCAGGTACGGTCCTACGAGCAGTACTTC.

J is TRBJ2-7 and V is TRBV9, with 9 bases identical to TRBD1. The V gene end was trimmed by 3 bases and the J gene end by 3 bases; junction bases not matched to a gene: 10. Looked up from germline, CDR1 is SGDLS and CDR2 is YYNGEE. The CDR3 runs 16 residues. CDR3 loop: CASSARSGTGNYEQYF. The CDR3 region has the DNA TGTGCCAGCAGCGCCCGAAGTGGGACAGGGAACTACGAGCAGTACTTC.

The chain recombines TRBV27 with TRBJ2-2, with 12 bases aligning to TRBD2. The V gene's germline CDR1 is MNHEY and CDR2 SMNVEV (reference sequence). V was clipped by 5 bases and J by 5 bases; unmatched bases: 9. The CDR3 has 17 residues. The CDR3 sequence is CASSLNIGLAGTGELFF. In DNA form, the CDR3 reads TGTGCCAGCAGTCTCAACATCGGACTAGCGGGGACCGGGGAGCTGTTTTTT.

This chain uses TRBV28 with TRBJ1-1, with 7 bases aligning to TRBD1. CDR3 length: 14 residues. Trimming took 5 bases from V and 3 from J; bases not matched to a gene: 6. Germline assignment: CDR1 MDHEN and CDR2 SYDVKM. DNA of the CDR3: TGTGCCAGCAGTCCTCCCGACAGGGACACTGAAGCTTTCTTT. Protein: CASSPPDRDTEAFF.

V usage is TRBV29-1 and J usage is TRBJ1-1; possibly TRBD1 for D (5 bases). This CDR3 region has 14 residues. CDR1 is SQVTM and CDR2 is ANQGSEA in the germline V gene. V lost 3 bases and J lost 5, with 16 bases in between. CDR3 bases: TGCAGCGTTGACACGGCCAGGGTAAGGACTGAAGCTTTCTTT. Translating it yields CSVDTARVRTEAFF. The full variable domain, with the rest looked up from reference TRBV29-1 and TRBJ1-1, is SAVISQKPSRDICQRGTSLTIQCQVDSQVTMMFWYRQQPGQSLTLIATANQGSEATYESGFVIDKFPISRPNLTFSTLTVSNMSPEDSSIYLCSVDTARVRTEAFFGQGTRLTVV.

The chain is built from TRBV9 and TRBJ2-1; D is unresolved. V was shortened by 3 bases and J by 0 bases, with 13 bases between the two germline ends. Germline V gives CDR1 SGDLS, CDR2 YYNGEE. The CDR3 sequence is 16 residues long. The chain's CDR3 is CASSAVDGYSYNEQFF. CDR3 nucleotides: TGTGCCAGCAGCGCCGTCGACGGGTACTCCTACAATGAGCAGTTCTTC.

The V gene is TRBV20-1, the J gene TRBJ1-1; D is uncertain. The V and J ends lost 0 bases and 8 bases respectively, with 7 bases between them. CDR1 and CDR2 (germline): DFQATT, SNEGSKA (reference sequence). The length of the CDR3 is 11 residues. CDR3 bases: TGCAGTGCTAGAGAACAGACAGAAGCTTTCTTT. Amino acid sequence: CSAREQTEAFF.

The chain uses TRBV27 and TRBJ1-3; 8 nucleotides match TRBD1. Germline V lookup: CDR1 MNHEY, CDR2 SMNVEV (reference sequence). V shed 6 bases and J 2 bases; nucleotides not matched to a gene: 6. CDR3 length: 15 amino acids. Here the CDR3 reads CASSTDRGPGNTIYF. CDR3 coding DNA: TGTGCCAGCAGCACCGACAGGGGCCCTGGAAACACCATATATTTT.

This clone was counted at least ten times. The J gene is TRBJ2-1, the V gene TRBV18; possible D gene TRBD2, 7 bases. Trimming stripped 1 base from V and 6 bases from J, with 10 bases between. This CDR3 has 14 residues. From germline, CDR1 is KGHSH and CDR2 LQKENI. CDR3 amino acids: CASSPQGGVNEQFF. CDR3 in DNA: TGTGCCAGCTCACCACAGGGGGGGGTCAATGAGCAGTTCTTC.

This clone was observed once. The chain carries TRBV2 and TRBJ2-7; 10 bases align to TRBD1. The V gene's germline CDR1 is SNHLY and CDR2 FYNNEI. This CDR3 spans 14 amino acids. V was pared by 7 bases and J by 6 bases, with 9 bases of the junction left unmatched. The CDR3 is CASTSWTGGPEQYF. The CDR3 bases are TGTGCCAGCACTTCCTGGACAGGGGGGCCCGAGCAGTACTTC. The whole variable domain, remainder taken from reference TRBV2 and TRBJ2-7, is EPEVTQTPSHQVTQMGQEVILRCVPISNHLYFYWYRQILGQKVEFLVSFYNNEISEKSEIFDDQFSVERPDGSNFTLKIRSTKLEDSAMYFCASTSWTGGPEQYFGPGTRLTVT.

As to this clone: The sample carries other DNA sequences with the same CDR3. The chain joins TRBV10-2 to TRBJ1-5; maybe TRBD1 (5 bases). Trimming took off 2 bases at V and 7 bases at J, with 9 bases between the two ends. The germline V gene encodes CDR1 WSHSY and CDR2 SAAADI. The CDR3 spans 13 residues. CDR3 coding DNA: TGCGCCAGCAGTGAGGGGGCTAGGCAGCCCCAGCATTTT. It is translated as CASSEGARQPQHF.

To note about this clone: A read error may account for a junction end that differs from germline. The CDR3 loop reads CASSTSAGANEQFF. CDR3 coding DNA: TGTGCTAGCAGCACAAGCGCGGGGGCAAATGAGCAGTTCTTC. The chain uses TRBV7-7 and TRBJ2-1; D is perhaps TRBD2 (7 bases). The germline V gene encodes CDR1 SSHAT and CDR2 FNYEAQ (reference sequence). This CDR3 is built from 14 residues.

V usage is TRBV28 and J usage is TRBJ1-6; D is unclear. CDR3 size: 14 residues. Germline loops: CDR1 MDHEN, CDR2 SYDVKM. Trimming cost V 8 bases and J 2 bases, with 10 bases left between them. In DNA, the CDR3 is TGTGCCAGCCGCCCGGGGACCTATAATTCACCCCTCCACTTT. Its protein is CASRPGTYNSPLHF.

This clone was picked up one time. The rearrangement uses TRBV3-1 (or the pseudogene TRBV3-2) and TRBJ2-5, with 7 bases fitting TRBD1. This CDR3 has 14 residues. Germline CDR1 and CDR2: LGHDT and YNNKEL (reference sequence). Trimming cost V 5 bases and J 5 bases; bases outside gene matches: 8. The CDR3 loop reads CASSVQGLQETQYF. CDR3 coding DNA: TGTGCCAGCAGCGTACAGGGGTTGCAGGAGACCCAGTACTTC.

This rearrangement joins TRBV20-1 to TRBJ2-7, with D hard to call. From germline, CDR1 is DFQATT and CDR2 SNEGSKA (reference sequence). With 3 bases removed from V and 3 bases from J, the gap between germline ends came to 9 bases. The CDR3 is 12 residues long. The CDR3 sequence is CSASGSLYEQYF. CDR3 DNA sequence: TGCAGTGCTAGTGGCAGTCTCTACGAGCAGTACTTC.

This rearrangement joins TRBV5-6 to TRBJ1-4; 9 bases fit TRBD1. The CDR3 extends over 16 amino acids. V was pared by 2 bases and J by 3 bases, with 5 bases of the junction left unmatched. Per the germline V gene, CDR1 is SGHDT and CDR2 is YYEEEE. The CDR3 here is CASSFGTGRANEKLFF. The CDR3 coding sequence is TGTGCCAGCAGCTTTGGGACAGGGAGAGCTAATGAAAAACTGTTTTTT.